What follows are 16 T cell receptor beta chains derived from one specimen sequenced in a study of blood T cell repertoires in COVID-19. Clones were sequenced by immunoSEQ multiplex PCR, and TCRdb holds only the in-frame ones, with some missing. The table has a few hundred thousand clones, roughly 90% seen once; the top ten hold roughly 1%. The sample was PBMCs or T cells enriched from blood (not recorded which). Receptor source: a woman in her 30s who had recovered from COVID-19.

The V gene is TRBV7-9, the J gene TRBJ2-5; D remains ambiguous. CDR3 length equals 13 residues. Trimming took off 2 bases at V and 2 bases at J, with 6 bases between the two ends. Germline CDR1 SEHNR, CDR2 FQNEAQ (reference sequence). DNA for the CDR3: TGTGCCAGCAGCTTATCCTATCAAGAGACCCAGTACTTC. The encoded protein is CASSLSYQETQYF. Combining the CDR3 with reference TRBV7-9 and TRBJ2-5 gives the whole variable domain DTGVSQNPRHKITKRGQNVTFRCDPISEHNRLYWYRQTLGQGPEFLTYFQNEAQLEKSRLLSDRFSAERPKGSFSTLEIQRTEQGDSAMYLCASSLSYQETQYFGPGTRLLVL.

The chain recombines TRBV6-5 with TRBJ1-2; the D gene is possibly TRBD1 (5 bases). Germline loops: CDR1 MNHEY, CDR2 SVGAGI. V was shortened by 6 bases and J by 5 bases, with 13 bases between the two germline ends. The length of the CDR3 is 13 residues. The chain's CDR3 is CASRVTGRYGYTF. DNA for the CDR3: TGTGCCAGCAGGGTCACAGGCCGATATGGCTACACCTTC.

This sequence joins TRBV6-6 and TRBJ2-1; 7 nucleotides match TRBD1. Germline V gives CDR1 MNHNY, CDR2 SVGAGI (reference sequence). CDR3 length: 12 residues. V lost 6 bases to trimming and J lost 7 bases; unmatched junction nucleotides: 3. The CDR3 here is CASSTGVNEQFF. For the CDR3, the DNA is TGTGCCAGCAGCACAGGGGTTAATGAGCAGTTCTTC.

The chain couples TRBV27 to TRBJ2-1; maybe TRBD1 (6 bases). Trimming removed 6 bases at V and 2 bases at J, with 11 bases between. Per the germline V gene, CDR1 is MNHEY and CDR2 is SMNVEV (reference sequence). The CDR3 extends over 14 amino acids. As DNA, the CDR3 is TGTGCCAGCAGCACGACAGGTACCTACAATGAGCAGTTCTTC. It yields the protein CASSTTGTYNEQFF.

This chain links TRBV10-1 with TRBJ1-4; 8 nucleotides align to TRBD1. The CDR3 has 18 amino acids. Losses at the gene ends were 6 bases for V and 7 bases for J; bases not matched to a gene: 19. CDR1 is WNHNN and CDR2 is SYGVQD in the germline V gene (reference sequence). CDR3 loop: CASSPEDDTGGKGEKLFF. The CDR3 bases are TGCGCCAGCAGCCCCGAAGATGATACAGGGGGGAAAGGTGAAAAACTGTTTTTT.

The chain employs TRBV2 and TRBJ1-6; tentatively, D is TRBD1 (5 bases). The CDR3 consists of 15 residues. Germline assignment: CDR1 SNHLY and CDR2 FYNNEI. V lost 3 bases and J 6 bases, leaving 12 bases between the germline ends. The CDR3 loop is CASSDKRQSNSPLHF. DNA of the CDR3: TGTGCCAGCAGTGATAAGAGACAGTCTAATTCACCCCTCCACTTT. Complete variable domain (other parts from reference TRBV2 and TRBJ1-6): EPEVTQTPSHQVTQMGQEVILRCVPISNHLYFYWYRQILGQKVEFLVSFYNNEISEKSEIFDDQFSVERPDGSNFTLKIRSTKLEDSAMYFCASSDKRQSNSPLHFGNGTRLTVT.

This chain links TRBV3-1 (or the pseudogene TRBV3-2) with TRBJ2-3; the D gene is possibly TRBD2 (6 bases). CDR1 and CDR2 (germline): LGHDT, YNNKEL (reference sequence). The CDR3 sequence is 17 residues long. V dropped 4 bases and J dropped 2 bases, with 19 bases sitting between them. Written as DNA, the CDR3 is TGTGCCAGCAGCCGAATGACACCGGGACTGAACACAGATACGCAGTATTTT. Translation gives CASSRMTPGLNTDTQYF.

The genes are TRBV5-1 and TRBJ2-2; 8 bases align to TRBD1. V trimming: 4 bases; J trimming: 5 bases; junction bases outside the gene matches: 7. This CDR3 has 15 amino acids. The germline V gene encodes CDR1 SGHRS and CDR2 YFSETQ. The CDR3 DNA follows: TGCGCCAGCAGCGATGTTCGACAGGGGACCGGGGAGCTGTTTTTT. Its translation: CASSDVRQGTGELFF.

The chain employs TRBV2 and TRBJ2-3; unclear D gene. This CDR3 comprises 11 residues. CDR1 SNHLY and CDR2 FYNNEI come from the germline V gene. Trimming cost V 10 bases and J 6 bases, with 11 bases left between them. CDR3 loop: CATRLWDTQYF. The CDR3 nucleotides read TGTGCCACCCGGTTATGGGATACGCAGTATTTT. The whole variable domain, filled in from reference TRBV2 and TRBJ2-3, reads EPEVTQTPSHQVTQMGQEVILRCVPISNHLYFYWYRQILGQKVEFLVSFYNNEISEKSEIFDDQFSVERPDGSNFTLKIRSTKLEDSAMYFCATRLWDTQYFGPGTRLTVL.

The V and J genes are TRBV10-3 and TRBJ2-7; maybe TRBD1 (6 bases). Trimming cost V 10 bases and J 5 bases, with 21 bases left between them. Germline-derived CDR1 and CDR2 are ENHRY and SYGVKD. CDR3 size: 14 residues. The CDR3 spells CATNEQGYGNEQYF. CDR3 sequence (DNA): TGTGCCACCAACGAACAGGGTTACGGGAACGAGCAGTACTTC.

This chain connects TRBV5-1 to TRBJ2-7, with D possibly matching TRBD1 (8 bases). Trimming stripped 0 bases from V and 6 bases from J, with 13 bases between. Germline CDR1 reads SGHRS; CDR2 reads YFSETQ. CDR3 length equals 14 residues. The CDR3 is CASSLVQGEGEQYF. CDR3 DNA sequence: TGCGCCAGCAGCTTGGTACAGGGGGAGGGCGAGCAGTACTTC.

This clone was observed a few times. The CDR3 region has the DNA TGTGCCAGCAGTGAAGGGGGAACAGGGCGTCCCACAGTCTGCACCTTC. This sequence encodes CASSEGGTGRPTVCTF. The chain carries TRBV6-1 and TRBJ1-2; a possible D gene is TRBD1 (6 bases). Trimming pared 1 base from V and 13 bases from J, leaving 25 bases between. Per the germline V gene, CDR1 is MNHNS and CDR2 is SASEGT. The CDR3 covers 16 residues.

The chain recombines TRBV29-1 with TRBJ2-3; TRBD2 matches 10 bases. Germline V CDR1 and CDR2: SQVTM, ANQGSEA. The V segment lost 6 bases and the J segment 4 bases; nucleotides outside the gene matches: 4. CDR3 length: 13 residues. The CDR3, as DNA: TGCAGCGTCGAGCGGGGGGGCGCAGATACGCAGTATTTT. Translating gives CSVERGGADTQYF.

The chain recombines TRBV5-4 with TRBJ2-1, with a tentative D call TRBD1 (5 bases). Germline CDR1 reads SGHNT; CDR2 reads YYREEE (reference sequence). This CDR3 has 17 residues. V was trimmed by 0 bases and J by 8 bases, leaving 21 bases between them. The DNA for the CDR3 is TGTGCCAGCAGCTTGGGTCCCCCTGGGGCCCGGAGTGATGAGCAGTTCTTC. The encoded protein is CASSLGPPGARSDEQFF.

The J gene is TRBJ2-3, the V gene TRBV7-9, with D uncertain. This CDR3 has 13 residues. The germline V gene has CDR1 SEHNR and CDR2 FQNEAQ (reference sequence). V was cut by 5 bases and J by 6 bases, with 12 bases left in between. CDR3 DNA: TGTGCCAGCAGCCCTGACACCGGCGATACGCAGTATTTT. It codes for CASSPDTGDTQYF.

The CDR3 loop is CASSRTGTNYEQYF. The CDR3 nucleotides read TGTGCCAGCAGTCGGACAGGTACCAACTACGAGCAGTACTTC. The chain couples TRBV6-5 to TRBJ2-7; 7 nucleotides match TRBD1. The V gene end was trimmed by 5 bases and the J gene end by 3 bases; junction bases not matched to a gene: 7. Germline CDR1 is MNHEY and CDR2 is SVGAGI. The CDR3 sequence is 14 residues long.